This T cell receptor beta chain came from a study of OX40 agonist ivuxolimab in advanced cancers. General study findings and limits: At 0.1 to 3.0 mg/kg and by week 6, CD4+ and CD8+ T cells in the blood had expanded clonally.

Assay used: immunoSEQ multiplex PCR; TCRdb lists only in-frame clones, some missing. Among 75,000 to 95,000 clones listed, 85% were seen once. Worth noting for this clone: Its antigen is unknown.

This CDR3 comprises 17 residues. Between the trimmed V and J ends, which lost 3 bases and 0 bases, there was a span of 16 bases. Per germline, CDR1 SGHRS and CDR2 YFSETQ. The chain joins TRBV5-1 to TRBJ2-4, with D perhaps matching TRBD1 (6 bases). This sample comprised CD4+ or CD8+ T cells sorted from blood, obtained in a trial of the OX40 agonist ivuxolimab. This sequence was found in an adult with an advanced solid tumor such as melanoma, head and neck, liver or kidney cancer. The CDR3 sequence is CASSWDQQGRAKNIQYF. In nucleotides, the CDR3 is TGCGCCAGCAGCTGGGACCAACAGGGACGAGCCAAAAACATTCAGTACTTC.